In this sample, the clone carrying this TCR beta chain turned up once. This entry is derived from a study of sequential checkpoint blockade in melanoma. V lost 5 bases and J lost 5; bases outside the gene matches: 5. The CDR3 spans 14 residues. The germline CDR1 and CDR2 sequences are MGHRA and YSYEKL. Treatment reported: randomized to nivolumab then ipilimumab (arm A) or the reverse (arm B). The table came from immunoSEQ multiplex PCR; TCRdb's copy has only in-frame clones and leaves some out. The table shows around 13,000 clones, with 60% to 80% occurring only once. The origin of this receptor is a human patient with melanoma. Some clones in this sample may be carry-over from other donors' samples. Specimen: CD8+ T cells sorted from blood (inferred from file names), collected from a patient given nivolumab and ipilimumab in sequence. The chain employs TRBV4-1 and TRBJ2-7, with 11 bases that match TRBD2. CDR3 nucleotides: TGCGCCAGCAGCGTAGCGGGGGGGCCGGACGAGCAGTACTTC. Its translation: CASSVAGGPDEQYF.